The 10 T cell receptor beta chains listed next were all sequenced from one sample in a study of CD8+CD57+ T cells in acquired aplastic anemia. Genomic DNA served as template for TCR beta VDJ and CDR3 profiling. Each CDR3 protein gets one entry after TCRdb re-called the reads with MiXCR. The repertoire includes some 410,000 distinct CDR3 sequences, just under 70% of them detected once, and 4% sits in the top ten. The sequencing input was sorted CD4+, CD8+, or CD8+CD57+ T cells (not recorded which) from PBMCs. The receptors shown here come from a human donor in good health, serving as a control.

A few counts support this clonotype. A read error may explain this, as a much larger clone is one base away. The chain employs TRBV6-4 and TRBJ2-2; D call uncertain. CDR3 size: 14 residues. CDR1 and CDR2 from the germline V gene are MRHNA and SNTAGT. V was shortened by 4 bases and J by 4 bases, with 10 bases between the two germline ends. The CDR3 region has the DNA TGTGCCAGCAGTGTGGGTTCGAGCACCGGGGAGCTGTTTTTT. This sequence encodes CASSVGSSTGELFF.

For this clonotype: Compared with germline, one end of the junction differs, possibly owing to a read error. The chain is built from TRBV7-4 and TRBJ1-2; D not resolved. The CDR3 contains 13 residues. From germline, CDR1 is SGHVT and CDR2 SQSDAQ. Written as DNA, the CDR3 is TGTGCCAGCAGCCCTCAAGGATCATACGGCAACGCCTTC. Protein sequence: CASSPQGSYGNAF.

A note on this clonotype: One end of the junction does not line up with germline, which may come from a read error. The chain links TRBV7-3 to TRBJ1-5; 7 bases are a match to TRBD1. The germline gives CDR1 SGHTA, CDR2 FQGTGA. The CDR3 has 14 amino acids. In nucleotides, the CDR3 is TGTGCCAGCAGTTCCGCGACAGGGCGCTACTACGAGCAGTTT. This codes for CASSSATGRYYEQF.

V and J are TRBV20-1 and TRBJ1-1; D is unclear. The CDR3 totals 13 residues. CDR1 is DFQATT, CDR2 SNEGSKA, per germline (reference sequence). The V and J ends lost 3 bases and 2 bases respectively, with 10 bases between them. The CDR3 loop is CSASPDSNTEAFF. The CDR3 DNA is TGCAGTGCTAGTCCCGATAGCAACACTGAAGCTTTCTTT.

This chain joins TRBV7-3 and TRBJ1-1; D may be TRBD1 (6 bases). The germline CDR1 and CDR2 sequences are SGHTA and FQGTGA. The V end was cut by 5 bases, the J end by 6 bases, with 16 bases between. This CDR3 is built from 14 residues. In DNA, the CDR3 is TGTGCCAGCAGCGCTACAGGGCCCAGCGCTGAAGCTTTCTTT. This encodes CASSATGPSAEAFF. Together with reference TRBV7-3 and TRBJ1-1, the CDR3 gives the full variable domain: GAGVSQTPSNKVTEKGKYVELRCDPISGHTALYWYRQSLGQGPEFLIYFQGTGAADDSGLPNDRFFAVRPEGSVSTLKIQRTERGDSAVYLCASSATGPSAEAFFGQGTRLTVV.

The chain combines TRBV6-2 or TRBV6-3 with TRBJ1-1; D is perhaps TRBD1 (6 bases). Between the trimmed V and J ends, which lost 8 bases and 7 bases, there was a span of 17 bases. CDR1 MNHEY and CDR2 SVGEGT come from the germline V gene. This CDR3 comprises 13 residues. The CDR3 here is CASGLAGDGEAFF. DNA for the CDR3: TGTGCCAGCGGTTTAGCAGGGGATGGTGAAGCTTTCTTT.

This clonotype was observed at least ten times. This chain uses TRBV7-3 with TRBJ2-2; 10 bases match TRBD2. The trim removed 1 base at V and 5 bases at J, leaving 10 bases unmatched. The V gene's germline CDR1 is SGHTA and CDR2 FQGTGA. The CDR3 is 18 amino acids. The CDR3 DNA is TGTGCCAGCAGCTTAATGGGGTCCCTAGCGGGAGCTACCGGGGAGCTGTTTTTT. Translated: CASSLMGSLAGATGELFF.

The gene calls are TRBV2 and TRBJ2-3; D is perhaps TRBD2 (5 bases). CDR1 SNHLY and CDR2 FYNNEI come from the germline V gene. CDR3 length equals 14 residues. The V and J ends lost 7 bases and 4 bases respectively, with 15 bases between them. The DNA of the CDR3 is TGTGCCAGCACCGTAGCAGAGGGTGCAGATACGCAGTATTTT. Translation gives CASTVAEGADTQYF.

A single count supports this clonotype. At one end, the junction sequence differs from germline, possibly due to a read error. CDR3 nucleotides: TGTGCCAGCAGCCCCCAGGGGGGACGGGGATACGAGCAGTGCTTC. Translating gives CASSPQGGRGYEQCF. The chain combines TRBV7-3 with TRBJ2-7, with D possibly matching TRBD1 (7 bases). Germline V CDR1 and CDR2: SGHTA, FQGTGA. The CDR3 spans 15 residues. The variable domain in full, completed from reference TRBV7-3 and TRBJ2-7, reads GAGVSQTPSNKVTEKGKYVELRCDPISGHTALYWYRQSLGQGPEFLIYFQGTGAADDSGLPNDRFFAVRPEGSVSTLKIQRTERGDSAVYLCASSPQGGRGYEQCFGPGTRLTVT.

This clonotype was seen ten or more times. The rearrangement uses TRBV19 and TRBJ2-5, with D perhaps being TRBD1 or TRBD2 (6 bases each). Germline values: CDR1 LNHDA, CDR2 SQIVND (reference sequence). The CDR3 covers 14 residues. Trimming took off 1 base at V and 3 bases at J, with 9 bases between the two ends. In DNA form, the CDR3 reads TGTGCCAGTAGTATAGGAGGGGGGAAAGAGACCCAGTACTTC. It translates to CASSIGGGKETQYF.